These T cell receptor beta chains were read from a single sample in a study of cytomegalovirus exposure and HLA in healthy donors. The table came from immunoSEQ multiplex PCR; TCRdb's copy has only in-frame clones and leaves some out. The data contain 150,000 to 200,000 clones, around 76% of them singletons. Material for sequencing was PBMCs. The receptors shown here come from a woman aged 40 to 50 in good health and CMV-seronegative. CDR3s include the opening cysteine and the closing phenylalanine or tryptophan. Size is omitted from some rows. Given values are once, few, many or a class for expanded clones.

J gene,V gene,clone size,CDR3 protein
TRBJ2-7,TRBV5-5,-,CASSLDATSLYEQYF
TRBJ2-2,TRBV6-6,-,CASSSRGGAGELFF
TRBJ2-1,TRBV7-9,-,CASSLVAEYNEQFF
TRBJ1-3,TRBV11-2,-,CASSLTSGGSGNTIYF
TRBJ2-7,TRBV11-2,-,CASSAGWSEATFSGEQYF
TRBJ1-2,TRBV15,few,CATSRGRVGYTF
TRBJ2-7,TRBV5-1,-,CASTPGGDTFYEQYF
TRBJ2-3,TRBV5-1,-,CASFRGSMGDTQYF
TRBJ2-3,TRBV7-6,-,CASSLSPTDTQYF
TRBJ1-1,TRBV27,once,CASSPQGRGEAFF
TRBJ2-1,TRBV4-2,few,CASSQDIRKEQFF
TRBJ2-5,TRBV7-7,-,CASSLASDSYQETQYF
TRBJ2-3,TRBV7-3,-,CASSLNSWTGGADTQYF
TRBJ1-3,TRBV6-1,-,CASSEYGNEPGNTIYF
TRBJ1-3,TRBV4-2,once,CASSQDAQGAVGNTIYF
TRBJ2-1,TRBV10-3,once,CAISWDSRSGYNEQFF
TRBJ2-3,TRBV5-1,-,CASSLGTSGRTDTQYF
TRBJ1-6,TRBV2,-,CASGQTGVDSPLHF
TRBJ1-2,TRBV5-4,-,CASMRNAGTGTVSGDGYTF
TRBJ1-2,TRBV7-2,-,CASSPGTGTSSGYTF
TRBJ2-7,TRBV11-3,few,CASTPGTSGSHEQYF
TRBJ2-3,TRBV28,-,CASSRDTITDTQYF
TRBJ1-5,TRBV28,-,CASTLGGAGEQPQHF
TRBJ2-7,TRBV6-5,-,CASSRGTSGVREQYF
TRBJ2-6,TRBV11-3,-,CASVNRGSRSGANVLTF
TRBJ1-2,TRBV7-2,-,CASSQPGTQSTNYGYTF
TRBJ2-2,TRBV28,-,CASGTTGVNTGELFF
TRBJ2-1,TRBV7-7,few,CASSLGSGRHNEQFF
TRBJ1-5,TRBV4-1,few,CASSLEAGTQPQHF
TRBJ1-5,TRBV30,few,CAWSDGRGTGKGQPQHF
TRBJ2-3,TRBV7-3,once,CASSPRLAYTDTQYF
TRBJ1-3,TRBV7-9,-,CASSPKEGGNTIYF
TRBJ1-4,TRBV2,-,CASRTRGATNEKLFF
TRBJ2-2,TRBV5-4,few,CASTGGGQGTTGELFF
TRBJ1-5,TRBV13,few,CASSRSWTGNQPQHF
TRBJ2-1,TRBV7-3,-,CASSLTGTSERDEQFF
TRBJ2-3,TRBV6-6,-,CASTSGQGTDTQYF
TRBJ2-1,TRBV5-4,once,CASSLARADNEQFF
TRBJ1-1,TRBV29-1,-,CSVGLRGGYTEAFF
TRBJ1-2,TRBV10-3,-,CAISEGQSHGYTF
TRBJ2-7,TRBV5-1,-,CASSPAGRGSNEQYF
TRBJ1-1,TRBV15,-,CATSRETGGLNTEAFF
TRBJ1-1,TRBV29-1,-,CSGLQGRNTEAFF
TRBJ2-7,TRBV19,-,CASSTRTGGEFYEQYF
TRBJ1-2,TRBV6-6,-,CASSYSRTGDGYTF
TRBJ2-5,TRBV7-9,-,CASSPGLGIETQYF
TRBJ2-3,TRBV27,-,CASSSLREGDTQYF
TRBJ2-3,TRBV6-1,-,CASSPRDTDTQYF
TRBJ1-5,TRBV10-3,-,CAIGPGQTNQPQHF
TRBJ2-1,TRBV28,-,CASSRSGRGEQFF
TRBJ2-2,TRBV18,-,CASSGDRINTGELFF
TRBJ2-7,TRBV5-1,-,CASSQISGTGAGEQYF
TRBJ1-1,TRBV30,-,CAWDPTGLLNTEAFF